Reported below is one T cell receptor beta chain. In the original processing: Scientists estimated how many nucleated cells there were by amplifying reference gene primers. Only in-frame clones appear in the TCRdb table, and some are missing; sequencing was by immunoSEQ multiplex PCR. V and J calls and clone size follow that table, whereas D and trimming were derived from the DNA. This table holds some 57,000 clones, roughly nine tenths found once. The sample is drawn from a study of blood T cell repertoires in COVID-19. Overall study context: Acute and convalescent COVID-19 samples came from the United States, Italy and Spain.

The length of the CDR3 is 14 residues. Between the trimmed V and J ends, which lost 3 bases and 8 bases, there was a span of 13 bases. CDR1 SGHDN and CDR2 FVKESK come from the germline V gene. This chain connects TRBV14 to TRBJ1-4; D unresolved. The clonotype originates from a man in his 60s with acute or convalescent COVID-19. Material for sequencing was peripheral blood. This CDR3 reads CASSQNVYGEKLFF. The CDR3 bases are TGTGCCAGCAGCCAGAATGTTTATGGCGAAAAACTGTTTTTT.